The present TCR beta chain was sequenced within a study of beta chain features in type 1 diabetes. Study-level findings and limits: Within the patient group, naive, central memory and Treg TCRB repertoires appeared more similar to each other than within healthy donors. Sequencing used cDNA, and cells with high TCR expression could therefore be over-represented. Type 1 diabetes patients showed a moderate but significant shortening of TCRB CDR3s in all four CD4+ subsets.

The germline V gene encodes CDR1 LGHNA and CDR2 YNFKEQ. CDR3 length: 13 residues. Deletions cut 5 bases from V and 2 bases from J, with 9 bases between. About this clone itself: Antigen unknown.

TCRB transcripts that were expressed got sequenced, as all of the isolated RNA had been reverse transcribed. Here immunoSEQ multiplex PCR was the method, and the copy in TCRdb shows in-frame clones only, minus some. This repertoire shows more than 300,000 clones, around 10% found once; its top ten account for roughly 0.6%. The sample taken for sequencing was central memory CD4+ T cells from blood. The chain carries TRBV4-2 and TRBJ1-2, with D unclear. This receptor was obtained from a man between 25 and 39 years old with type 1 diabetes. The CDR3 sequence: CASSLVGNYGYTF. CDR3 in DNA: TGTGCCAGCAGCTTAGTGGGGAACTATGGCTACACCTTC.